These T cell receptor beta chains were read from a single sample in a study of blood T cells in healthy people across ages. TCRdb recomputed calls from the 5' RACE reads with MiXCR, one row per CDR3 protein. In the table there are hundreds of thousands of distinct CDR3 sequences, under 25% of which are singletons. The sequenced sample consisted of blood. Source of these receptors: a man between 65 and 85 years old in good health. CDR3s include the opening cysteine and the closing phenylalanine or tryptophan. The D gene is left open where the match is weak. A row's size may be missing; if present it is once, few, many or a size class.

abundance	v_gene	j_gene	d_gene	CDR3nt	CDR3aa
many	TRBV7-2	TRBJ2-5	.	TGTGCCAGCAGCCGGGAGATTGAGACCCAGTACTTC	CASSREIETQYF
few	TRBV6-6	TRBJ2-3	TRBD2	TGTGCCAGCAGACTTCTAGCGGGAGTTTCCGATACGCAGTATTTT	CASRLLAGVSDTQYF
many	TRBV3-1	TRBJ2-1	.	TGTGCCAGCAGCCAAGATGTGGGCAATGAGCAGTTCTTC	CASSQDVGNEQFF
few	TRBV7-2	TRBJ2-7	.	TGTGCCAGCAGCTGGGGTCACCTCTGGGAGCAGTACTTC	CASSWGHLWEQYF
.	TRBV25-1	TRBJ2-7	.	TGTGCCAGCCAGCAGGGAGTTGGGCAGTACTTC	CASQQGVGQYF
.	TRBV27	TRBJ2-3	.	TGTGCCAGCCAATCCTACCCTAGCACAGATACGCAGTATTTT	CASQSYPSTDTQYF
.	TRBV2	TRBJ2-7	.	TGTGCCAGCAGACAGGAGCTTTACGAGCAGTACTTC	CASRQELYEQYF
few	TRBV3-1	TRBJ1-2	TRBD1	TGTGCCAGCAGCCAAGGCGGACAGGGTAACTATGGCCACACCTTC	CASSQGGQGNYGHTF
few	TRBV5-1	TRBJ1-5	TRBD1	TGCGCCAGCAGCCCCGAGGGACAGGGGGGCAATCAGCCCCAGCATTTT	CASSPEGQGGNQPQHF
many	TRBV10-3	TRBJ2-2	.	TGTGCCATCAGTGGGGCCAGGCATGCGAACACCGGGGAGCTGTTTTTT	CAISGARHANTGELFF
.	TRBV19	TRBJ2-5	.	TGTGCCAGTAGTCCAGACTGGGAGGAGACCCAGTACTTC	CASSPDWEETQYF
.	TRBV28	TRBJ1-1	.	TGTGCCAGCAGTTTATCGGTCCCGAAGGGGGGCACTGAAGCTTTCTTT	CASSLSVPKGGTEAFF